This T cell receptor (beta chain) was observed in a study of blood T cell repertoires in COVID-19. Study-wide background: Whether acute or convalescent, the COVID-19 samples came from the United States, Italy and Spain. T cells, B-cell-depleted T cells, or PBMCs provided the cDNA or gDNA that served as material.

TCRdb keeps only in-frame clones here, not all; method: immunoSEQ multiplex PCR. The profile shows around 200,000 clones, about 80% of them singletons. The germline gives CDR1 GTSNPN, CDR2 SVGIG (reference sequence). The length of the CDR3 is 13 residues. V lost 8 bases, J lost 1 base, and 14 bases lay in between. This chain connects TRBV30 to TRBJ1-1; perhaps TRBD1 as D (6 bases). The TCR was taken from a middle-aged man with active or convalescent COVID-19. Sequenced input: peripheral blood. The CDR3 nucleotides are TGTGCCCTTAGGGACAACAAGAACACTGAAGCTTTCTTT. Its protein is CALRDNKNTEAFF.